There are a few counts of the clone carrying this T cell receptor (beta chain). Its matching antigen is unknown. The CDR3 is 20 amino acids. The V segment lost 1 base and the J segment 0 bases; nucleotides outside the gene matches: 8. The record originates from a study of T-cell reconstitution after alpha-beta-depleted transplantation in children. Study results and limitations: By one year post-transplant, T-cell counts and diversity largely arose from T cells that were newly produced. Reportedly, roughly two months post-transplant, alpha-beta T cells arose from several hundred expanded graft clones. For some patients, TCRbeta diversity was high at day 60 because of recipient T cells and thymic progenitors that survived.

Using unique molecular identifiers, the investigators prepared the TCRbeta library. TCRdb called the PCR reads again in MiXCR, with one record for every CDR3 protein. Here the sample spans approximately 400,000 distinct CDR3 sequences, 15% to 20% being singletons. This sequence joins TRBV12-3 or TRBV12-4 and TRBJ2-5; 16 nucleotides align to TRBD2. This TCR was recovered from a boy under two years old who had a stem cell transplant for Wiskott-Aldrich syndrome, so the T cells may come from the graft donor. Sequenced here: PBMCs, mostly from graft donor cells, sampled 360 days after TCRalphabeta/CD19-depleted stem cell transplant. The CDR3 DNA follows: TGTGCCAGCAGTTTAGGGGGACTAGCGGGAGGGACGGTCCACCAAGAGACCCAGTACTTC. It codes for CASSLGGLAGGTVHQETQYF.